Shown below are 23 T cell receptor beta chains from a single sample sequenced in a study of T cell repertoires in cytomegalovirus infection. Using its own MiXCR run on the reads, TCRdb lists one record per CDR3 protein. The sample lists approximately 500,000 distinct CDR3 sequences, approximately 16% seen once, with under 30% in the top ten. The sequencing sample was made of CD8+ T cells from PBMCs. The receptors stem from a human donor in good health (CMV status not recorded). Some clones in this sample may be carry-over from other donors' samples.

This rearrangement joins TRBV10-2 to TRBJ1-2; D is perhaps TRBD1 (5 bases). Looked up from germline, CDR1 is WSHSY and CDR2 is SAAADI. The CDR3 is 13 amino acids. Between the trimmed V and J ends, which lost 4 bases and 6 bases, there was a span of 12 bases. The CDR3 region is CASSGGRGHGYTF. The CDR3 bases are TGCGCCAGCAGTGGCGGAAGGGGCCATGGCTACACCTTC.

This clonotype was observed at least ten times. This rearrangement joins TRBV6-1 to TRBJ2-7, with D possibly matching TRBD1 (6 bases). CDR3 size: 14 residues. The V end lost 9 bases, the J end lost 1 base, and 16 bases lay between the germline ends. CDR1 and CDR2 from the germline V gene are MNHNS and SASEGT. The CDR3 sequence is CASQSGQGSYEQYF. The CDR3 nucleotides read TGTGCCAGTCAAAGCGGCCAGGGGTCCTACGAGCAGTACTTC.

This rearrangement joins TRBV27 to TRBJ2-1; 9 nucleotides agree with TRBD2. Germline V lookup: CDR1 MNHEY, CDR2 SMNVEV (reference sequence). The length of the CDR3 is 17 residues. J was trimmed by 7 bases and V by 7 bases; bases with no gene match: 17. DNA of the CDR3: TGTGCCAGCATCTTAAGGGGGGCGGGAGGGCCAGGGAATGAGCAGTTCTTC. It specifies CASILRGAGGPGNEQFF.

In this sample, this clonotype turned up a few times. The rearrangement joins TRBV29-1 to TRBJ2-1; 8 bases align to TRBD1. From germline, CDR1 is SQVTM and CDR2 ANQGSEA. V gave up 5 bases and J gave up 3 bases; unmatched junction bases: 18. The length of the CDR3 is 18 residues. The CDR3 region is CSVLTGTGPQGHYNEQFF. CDR3 coding DNA: TGCAGCGTTCTTACCGGGACAGGCCCACAGGGACACTACAATGAGCAGTTCTTC.

This clonotype was picked up a small number of times. V usage is TRBV2 and J usage is TRBJ1-5, with D unresolved. Germline loops: CDR1 SNHLY, CDR2 FYNNEI. V was cut by 4 bases and J by 3 bases, with 13 bases left in between. The CDR3 is made up of 15 amino acids. The CDR3 is CASSGGRLNNQPQHF. The CDR3 nucleotides read TGTGCCAGCAGTGGAGGCAGGCTTAACAATCAGCCCCAGCATTTT.

The chain employs TRBV7-9 and TRBJ2-1; TRBD1 might be the D (6 bases). The CDR3 has 11 amino acids. CDR1 and CDR2 (germline): SEHNR, FQNEAQ (reference sequence). Trimming took off 7 bases at V and 10 bases at J, with 11 bases between the two ends. Here the CDR3 DNA reads TGTGCCAGCACCCCAGGGGCCGAGCAGTTCTTC. Translating it yields CASTPGAEQFF.

V gene TRBV7-9 combines with J gene TRBJ1-2, with TRBD1 matching over 8 bases. From germline, CDR1 is SEHNR and CDR2 FQNEAQ (reference sequence). V shed 4 bases, J shed 7 bases, and the junction held 14 bases outside the gene matches. CDR3 size: 16 residues. CDR3 region: CASSSSRTGLGGGYTF. The CDR3 DNA reads TGTGCCAGCAGCTCCAGCCGGACAGGGCTAGGGGGTGGCTACACCTTC. Combining the CDR3 with reference TRBV7-9 and TRBJ1-2 gives the whole variable domain DTGVSQNPRHKITKRGQNVTFRCDPISEHNRLYWYRQTLGQGPEFLTYFQNEAQLEKSRLLSDRFSAERPKGSFSTLEIQRTEQGDSAMYLCASSSSRTGLGGGYTFGSGTRLTVV.

This clonotype was detected many times. This rearrangement joins TRBV7-9 to TRBJ2-5, with D unresolved. The CDR3 is 13 amino acids. V lost 0 bases to trimming and J lost 2 bases, with 4 bases between them. Looked up from germline, CDR1 is SEHNR and CDR2 is FQNEAQ (reference sequence). Here the CDR3 reads CASSLAQQETQYF. CDR3 DNA: TGTGCCAGCAGCTTAGCACAACAAGAGACCCAGTACTTC.

This clonotype was counted only a few times. The chain joins TRBV7-9 to TRBJ2-1; D is unclear. The CDR3 runs 12 residues. CDR1 SEHNR and CDR2 FQNEAQ come from the germline V gene (reference sequence). Trimming cost V 7 bases and J 8 bases, with 12 bases left between them. For the CDR3, the DNA is TGTGCCAGCACCCGTAATTCCGATGAGCAGTTCTTC. Translated: CASTRNSDEQFF.

This clonotype occurred a few times. V is TRBV19 and J is TRBJ2-7; D ambiguous. The germline CDR1 and CDR2 sequences are LNHDA and SQIVND (reference sequence). The ends were cut back, 3 bases at V and 2 bases at J, with 11 bases in the middle. This CDR3 has 14 residues. The CDR3 DNA sequence: TGTGCCAGTAGTATCGCCGGGCTAACCTACGAGCAGTACTTC. The encoded protein is CASSIAGLTYEQYF.

Ten or more counts support this clonotype. The V call is TRBV6-1, the J call TRBJ1-1; tentative D call: TRBD1 (6 bases). V was shortened by 8 bases and J by 5 bases, with 15 bases between the two germline ends. In germline, CDR1 is MNHNS, CDR2 SASEGT. The CDR3 runs to 13 residues. For the CDR3, the DNA is TGTGCCAGCTTACAGGGAGATTGGACTGAAGCTTTCTTT. This encodes CASLQGDWTEAFF.

This clonotype was seen only a few times. The chain links TRBV24-1 to TRBJ2-3; D gene ambiguous. Trimming took 10 bases from V and 0 from J, leaving 10 bases between them. CDR1 and CDR2 (germline): KGHDR, SFDVKD. The CDR3 covers 13 residues. The CDR3: CATALGSTDTQYF. The DNA of the CDR3 is TGTGCCACGGCTCTGGGTAGCACAGATACGCAGTATTTT.

To note about this clonotype: With a much larger clone just one base away, this may be a read error. This sequence joins TRBV12-3 or TRBV12-4 and TRBJ1-1; no definite D call. CDR3 length: 13 residues. The CDR3 loop reads CASSFSAGTEALF. As DNA, the CDR3 is TGTGCCAGCAGTTTTTCTGCGGGCACTGAAGCTTTATTT.

For this clonotype: A much larger clone is a single base away; this may be a read error. The chain employs TRBV28 and TRBJ2-7; 8 bases fit TRBD1. V shed 4 bases, J shed 8 bases, and the junction held 19 bases outside the gene matches. The CDR3 runs to 17 residues. CDR1 MDHEN and CDR2 SYDVKM come from the germline V gene. As DNA, the CDR3 is TGTGCCAGCAGTTCGCTTTTTACCGGGACAGGCAGGATCCAGCAGTACTTC. Translating it yields CASSSLFTGTGRIQQYF.

This clonotype was found a few times. J is TRBJ1-3 and V is TRBV25-1, with no clear D. The germline V gene encodes CDR1 MGHDK and CDR2 SYGVNS. V gave up 4 bases and J gave up 8 bases, with 12 bases separating them. CDR3 length equals 13 residues. The CDR3 nucleotides are TGTGCCAGCAGTGGTGCCCCTCACTACACCATATATTTT. Its protein product is CASSGAPHYTIYF.

This clonotype came up many times. The chain uses TRBV6-1 and TRBJ2-2, with TRBD2 as a possible D gene (5 bases). This CDR3 is 15 amino acids long. The germline V and J ends were trimmed by 9 bases and 4 bases, with 18 bases remaining between them. The germline V gene encodes CDR1 MNHNS and CDR2 SASEGT. In nucleotides, the CDR3 is TGTGCCAGTTTTCAGCGGTTCTCGCCCACCGGGGAGCTGTTTTTT. The encoded protein is CASFQRFSPTGELFF.

This chain links TRBV6-2 or TRBV6-3 with TRBJ1-1, with 9 bases lining up with TRBD1. The CDR3 has 13 residues. The trim removed 3 bases at V and 6 bases at J, leaving 2 bases unmatched. Germline CDR1 and CDR2: MNHEY and SVGEGT. CDR3 loop: CASSYWTGAEAFF. The DNA of the CDR3 is TGTGCCAGCAGTTATTGGACAGGGGCTGAAGCTTTCTTT.

This clonotype was observed at least ten times. J is TRBJ1-1 and V is TRBV27; 7 bases fit TRBD1. The length of the CDR3 is 15 residues. Trimming removed 5 bases from V and 4 bases from J; junction bases left unmatched: 10. The V gene's germline CDR1 is MNHEY and CDR2 SMNVEV (reference sequence). CDR3 amino acids: CASSPRTGVGTEAFF. CDR3 DNA: TGTGCCAGCAGTCCCCGCACAGGGGTCGGCACTGAAGCTTTCTTT.

This chain's CDR3 is CASSLDWGDNSPLHF. CDR3 nucleotide sequence: TGTGCCAGCAGCTTAGACTGGGGAGATAATTCACCCCTCCACTTT. The chain uses TRBV7-9 and TRBJ1-6, with no clear D. Trimming removed 1 base at V and 5 bases at J, with 9 bases between. Germline V CDR1 and CDR2: SEHNR, FQNEAQ (reference sequence). The CDR3 consists of 15 residues.

The chain links TRBV11-2 to TRBJ2-5; a possible D gene is TRBD1 (5 bases). The CDR3 extends over 15 amino acids. Germline values: CDR1 SGHAT, CDR2 FQNNGV. V shed 0 bases and J shed 5 bases, with 13 bases lying between them. The CDR3 DNA reads as TGTGCCAGCAGCTTAGAACCCGGACAAGAGGAGACCCAGTACTTC. Protein: CASSLEPGQEETQYF.

CDR3 loop: CASKGQGGNEKLFF. The CDR3 nucleotides read TGCGCCAGCAAAGGACAGGGAGGTAATGAAAAACTGTTTTTT. The J gene is TRBJ1-4, the V gene TRBV5-1, with 8 nucleotides matching TRBD1. V lost 6 bases, J lost 4 bases, and 5 bases stayed unmatched. The CDR3 is 14 residues long. Germline V gives CDR1 SGHRS, CDR2 YFSETQ. Using reference TRBV5-1 and TRBJ1-4 for the parts outside the CDR3, the full variable domain is KAGVTQTPRYLIKTRGQQVTLSCSPISGHRSVSWYQQTPGQGLQFLFEYFSETQRNKGNFPGRFSGRQFSNSRSEMNVSTLELGDSALYLCASKGQGGNEKLFFGSGTQLSVL.

Only a few counts were recorded for this clonotype. The V gene is TRBV27, the J gene TRBJ2-2; D ambiguous. This CDR3 contains 13 residues. The ends were cut back, 3 bases at V and 6 bases at J, with 8 bases in the middle. The V gene's germline CDR1 is MNHEY and CDR2 SMNVEV (reference sequence). The CDR3 spells CASSFYIAGELFF. CDR3 coding DNA: TGTGCCAGCAGTTTCTACATTGCCGGGGAGCTGTTTTTT.

In its sample, this clonotype was seen a few times. The chain has TRBV5-1 and TRBJ1-1; TRBD1 matches 11 bases. CDR1 SGHRS and CDR2 YFSETQ come from the germline V gene. The CDR3 contains 16 residues. V trimming: 4 bases; J trimming: 3 bases; junction bases outside the gene matches: 8. CDR3 sequence (DNA): TGCGCCAGCAGCCCAGGACAGGGGGCGTTTGACACTGAAGCTTTCTTT. This translates into CASSPGQGAFDTEAFF.